One sample yielded the 20 T cell receptor beta chains listed below, sequenced in a study of blood T cell repertoires in COVID-19. The data were produced by immunoSEQ multiplex PCR, yet TCRdb's version contains in-frame clones alone and is incomplete. Of 60,000 to 70,000 clones in the sample, about 84% were seen once. The sample was peripheral blood. All receptors derive from a human donor in a cohort sampled during active COVID-19.

This clone was seen a handful of times. The gene calls are TRBV30 and TRBJ2-7; tentative D call: TRBD1 (6 bases). The CDR3 runs to 11 residues. Germline values: CDR1 GTSNPN, CDR2 SVGIG (reference sequence). Trimming pared 5 bases from V and 2 bases from J, leaving 7 bases between. The CDR3 coding sequence is TGTGCCTGGGGACAGACCTACGAGCAGTACTTC. Translating it yields CAWGQTYEQYF.

This clone has just one count. The rearrangement uses TRBV6-5 and TRBJ2-1; 8 nucleotides agree with TRBD2. Germline CDR1 is MNHEY and CDR2 is SVGAGI. The CDR3 is made up of 16 amino acids. V lost 0 bases and J lost 5; bases outside the gene matches: 6. The CDR3 here is CASSYSRRTSHNEQFF. The CDR3 DNA sequence: TGTGCCAGCAGTTACTCGAGGCGGACTAGCCACAATGAGCAGTTCTTC.

This chain links TRBV28 with TRBJ2-5; 10 nucleotides line up with TRBD2. Germline loops: CDR1 MDHEN, CDR2 SYDVKM. Unmatched junction bases numbered 5, after V lost 9 bases and J lost 1 base. There are 14 residues in the CDR3. CDR3 coding DNA: TGTGCCAGTGTGCTAGCGGGGGCCCAAGAGACCCAGTACTTC. Its protein product is CASVLAGAQETQYF.

The genes are TRBV6-6 and TRBJ1-2, with 7 bases fitting TRBD1. This CDR3 is 15 amino acids long. Losses at the gene ends were 0 bases for V and 8 bases for J; bases not matched to a gene: 9. Germline assignment: CDR1 MNHNY and CDR2 SVGAGI (reference sequence). Here the CDR3 reads CASSYSERTGGGYTF. The DNA for the CDR3 is TGTGCCAGCAGTTACTCTGAAAGGACAGGCGGGGGCTACACCTTC.

V and J are TRBV6-1 and TRBJ2-5; D gene unclear. V was cut by 1 base and J by 5 bases, with 17 bases left in between. This CDR3 is 16 amino acids long. Germline CDR1 is MNHNS and CDR2 is SASEGT. CDR3 DNA sequence: TGTGCCAGCAGTGAAGGCATAGTGTTAGAGGAGGAGACCCAGTACTTC. Its translation: CASSEGIVLEEETQYF.

The chain combines TRBV11-2 with TRBJ2-1; 16 bases line up with TRBD2. Trimming removed 6 bases from V and 3 bases from J; junction bases left unmatched: 5. The CDR3 has 17 amino acids. Germline-derived CDR1 and CDR2 are SGHAT and FQNNGV. The CDR3 DNA reads as TGTGCCAGCAGGTCCGGGACTAGCGGGGGGGGCTACAATGAGCAGTTCTTC. It codes for CASRSGTSGGGYNEQFF.

The chain couples TRBV11-3 to TRBJ2-7, with 11 nucleotides matching TRBD2. The CDR3 extends over 15 amino acids. Trimming cost V 4 bases and J 2 bases; bases outside gene matches: 4. Germline-derived CDR1 and CDR2 are SGHNT and YENEEA. As DNA, the CDR3 is TGTGCCAGCAGCTACAAGACTAGCGGGACCTACGAGCAGTACTTC. This gives the protein CASSYKTSGTYEQYF.

The chain combines TRBV2 with TRBJ1-1, with 7 bases lining up with TRBD1. The CDR3 loop spans 13 amino acids. With V trimmed by 3 bases and J by 4 bases, 2 bases remained unmatched. Germline V gene data show CDR1 as SNHLY and CDR2 as FYNNEI. The CDR3 region is CASSETGFTEAFF. CDR3 sequence (DNA): TGTGCCAGCAGTGAGACAGGGTTCACTGAAGCTTTCTTT.

The chain combines TRBV6-1 with TRBJ1-1; D is unresolved. V lost 0 bases and J 3 bases, leaving 5 bases between the germline ends. Germline V CDR1 and CDR2: MNHNS, SASEGT. This CDR3 has 13 amino acids. The CDR3 reads CASSEASYTEAFF. The DNA for the CDR3 is TGTGCCAGCAGTGAAGCGAGTTACACTGAAGCTTTCTTT.

This chain links TRBV5-1 with TRBJ2-6, with D possibly TRBD1 on 6 matching bases. V was shortened by 4 bases and J by 1 base, with 12 bases between the two germline ends. The CDR3 consists of 16 residues. From germline, CDR1 is SGHRS and CDR2 YFSETQ. The CDR3 DNA follows: TGCGCCAGCAGCACGAACAGGGAATCTGGGGCCAACGTCCTGACTTTC. This sequence encodes CASSTNRESGANVLTF. The full variable domain, rest sourced from reference TRBV5-1 and TRBJ2-6, is KAGVTQTPRYLIKTRGQQVTLSCSPISGHRSVSWYQQTPGQGLQFLFEYFSETQRNKGNFPGRFSGRQFSNSRSEMNVSTLELGDSALYLCASSTNRESGANVLTFGAGSRLTVL.

This chain connects TRBV19 to TRBJ2-6; no firm D call. Deletions cut 5 bases from V and 0 bases from J, with 5 bases between. The CDR3 length is 14 residues. CDR1 is LNHDA and CDR2 is SQIVND in the germline V gene (reference sequence). For the CDR3, the DNA is TGTGCCAGTAGTGGGCTCTCTGGGGCCAACGTCCTGACTTTC. Translated: CASSGLSGANVLTF. The full variable domain, its missing parts supplied by reference TRBV19 and TRBJ2-6, is DGGITQSPKYLFRKEGQNVTLSCEQNLNHDAMYWYRQDPGQGLRLIYYSQIVNDFQKGDIAEGYSVSREKKESFPLTVTSAQKNPTAFYLCASSGLSGANVLTFGAGSRLTVL.

This clone appeared once. The V call is TRBV21-1, the J call TRBJ1-2; TRBD1 is the table's D call, not checked against the DNA. TRBV21-1 is a known pseudogene. CDR3 length equals 13 residues. CDR3 loop: CASSQDRNYGYTF. CDR3 sequence (DNA): TGTGCCAGCAGCCAGGACAGGAACTATGGCTACACCTTC.

This chain uses TRBV28 with TRBJ1-2, with TRBD1 as a possible D gene (6 bases). Trimming shortened V by 2 bases and J by 7 bases, and 17 bases separated the two germline ends. Germline V CDR1 and CDR2: MDHEN, SYDVKM. This CDR3 has 15 amino acids. The CDR3 spells CASSLSLGSQGGYTF. The CDR3 region has the DNA TGTGCCAGCAGTTTAAGTCTCGGATCACAGGGTGGCTACACCTTC.

This clone was detected once. The J gene is TRBJ2-1, the V gene TRBV11-1, with 7 bases identical to TRBD1. This CDR3 has 15 residues. CDR1 is SGHAT and CDR2 is FQDESV in the germline V gene (reference sequence). The V and J ends lost 4 bases and 2 bases, in that order; junction bases with no gene match: 5. The CDR3 loop is CASSSSGTAYNEQFF. CDR3 sequence (DNA): TGTGCCAGCAGCTCCTCCGGGACAGCCTACAATGAGCAGTTCTTC.

The rearrangement joins TRBV6-2 or TRBV6-3 to TRBJ1-5; TRBD1 might be the D (6 bases). Trimming took off 2 bases at V and 7 bases at J, with 15 bases between the two ends. Germline V lookup: CDR1 MNHEY, CDR2 SVGEGT. The CDR3 covers 15 residues. CDR3 sequence: CASSYDRGAGQPQHF. CDR3 nucleotides: TGTGCCAGCAGTTACGATCGGGGGGCTGGACAGCCCCAGCATTTT.

The rearrangement uses TRBV6-2 or TRBV6-3 and TRBJ2-3; perhaps TRBD1 as D (6 bases). V lost 5 bases, J lost 6 bases, and 6 bases lay in between. CDR1 MNHEY and CDR2 SVGEGT come from the germline V gene. The CDR3 has 11 residues. This chain's CDR3 is CASSRGDTQYF. For the CDR3, the DNA is TGTGCCAGCAGTAGGGGGGATACGCAGTATTTT.

The chain carries TRBV12-3 or TRBV12-4 and TRBJ2-7; the D gene is possibly TRBD1 (6 bases). V dropped 5 bases and J dropped 5 bases, with 10 bases sitting between them. This CDR3 contains 12 residues. The CDR3 DNA sequence: TGTGCCAGCAGTCCCAGGGGTGACGAGCAGTACTTC. Translation gives CASSPRGDEQYF.

The chain recombines TRBV2 with TRBJ2-7; 7 bases are a match to TRBD1. From germline, CDR1 is SNHLY and CDR2 FYNNEI. The CDR3 runs 13 residues. V trimming: 8 bases; J trimming: 5 bases; junction bases outside the gene matches: 9. CDR3 amino acids: CASARQGWNEQYF. The DNA for the CDR3 is TGTGCCAGCGCGAGACAGGGATGGAACGAGCAGTACTTC.

A few counts support this clone. The chain couples TRBV7-2 to TRBJ1-3, with a tentative D call TRBD1 (6 bases). CDR1 SGHTA and CDR2 FQGNSA come from the germline V gene. The CDR3 has 16 residues. V lost 5 bases, J lost 4 bases, and 18 bases lay in between. The CDR3 DNA is TGTGCCAGCAGCCCCCGACAGGACACGTTAGGAAACACCATATATTTT. Residues: CASSPRQDTLGNTIYF.

The chain recombines TRBV29-1 with TRBJ2-3; weak D call: TRBD2 (6 bases). V was cut by 7 bases and J by 1 base, with 18 bases left in between. Germline CDR1 SQVTM, CDR2 ANQGSEA. The CDR3 has 15 residues. This chain's CDR3 is CSANPRGLRTDTQYF. DNA for the CDR3: TGCAGCGCAAACCCCCGGGGACTTCGCACAGATACGCAGTATTTT.